The 15 T cell receptor beta chains below all came from one sample that was sequenced in a study of blood T cell repertoires in COVID-19. The protocol was immunoSEQ multiplex PCR, while the TCRdb copy is restricted to in-frame clones and leaves out a portion. The sample includes 230,000 or so clones, roughly 88% of them seen just once. Sequencing used PBMCs or T cells enriched from blood (not recorded which). These receptors all come from a woman aged 40 to 50 with acute COVID-19.

The chain recombines TRBV5-5 with TRBJ2-7; D perhaps matches TRBD1 (5 bases). V gave up 4 bases and J gave up 3 bases, with 14 bases separating them. The CDR3 covers 14 residues. Germline V gives CDR1 SGHKS, CDR2 YYEKEE (reference sequence). The CDR3 sequence is CASSGSQGFYEQYF. DNA for the CDR3: TGTGCCAGCAGCGGCTCTCAGGGTTTCTACGAGCAGTACTTC.

The chain employs TRBV13 and TRBJ1-5; 8 nucleotides align to TRBD1. This CDR3 region has 15 residues. V was clipped by 6 bases and J by 2 bases; unmatched bases: 6. Germline CDR1 reads PRHDT; CDR2 reads FYEKMQ (reference sequence). The DNA of the CDR3 is TGTGCCAGCAGGCAAGCGGACAGGGGCAATCAGCCCCAGCATTTT. Its translation: CASRQADRGNQPQHF.

The V and J genes are TRBV5-1 and TRBJ1-3, with D tentatively TRBD1 (6 bases). This CDR3 has 14 residues. The germline V gene encodes CDR1 SGHRS and CDR2 YFSETQ. V lost 7 bases to trimming and J lost 1 base, with 12 bases between them. The CDR3 region is CASQTTGSGNTIYF. In DNA, the CDR3 is TGCGCCAGCCAGACAACAGGGTCTGGAAACACCATATATTTT.

The table lists this clone with a few counts. The chain links TRBV4-3 to TRBJ1-2; D call uncertain. V was pared by 0 bases and J by 3 bases, with 11 bases between. CDR3 length equals 15 residues. Per the germline V gene, CDR1 is LGHNA and CDR2 is YSLEER. The CDR3 spells CASSQDRYTYYGYTF. As DNA, the CDR3 is TGCGCCAGCAGCCAAGATCGATACACCTACTATGGCTACACCTTC.

The rearrangement uses TRBV5-1 and TRBJ1-1; TRBD1 aligns across 7 bases. The germline gives CDR1 SGHRS, CDR2 YFSETQ. The CDR3 sequence is 17 residues long. V was pared by 0 bases and J by 0 bases, with 8 bases of the junction left unmatched. The DNA of the CDR3 is TGCGCCAGCAGCTTGGTAAGACAGGGAATCATGAACACTGAAGCTTTCTTT. Translation gives CASSLVRQGIMNTEAFF. The variable domain in full, with the rest retrieved from reference TRBV5-1 and TRBJ1-1, is KAGVTQTPRYLIKTRGQQVTLSCSPISGHRSVSWYQQTPGQGLQFLFEYFSETQRNKGNFPGRFSGRQFSNSRSEMNVSTLELGDSALYLCASSLVRQGIMNTEAFFGQGTRLTVV.

The V call is TRBV5-5, the J call TRBJ2-6, with TRBD1 matching 8 bases. The germline gives CDR1 SGHKS, CDR2 YYEKEE (reference sequence). The CDR3 totals 16 residues. Germline trimming cut 7 bases from V and 0 bases from J; bases unmatched to any gene: 6. This CDR3 is CASGTGGPSGANVLTF. DNA of the CDR3: TGTGCCAGCGGGACAGGAGGACCCTCTGGGGCCAACGTCCTGACTTTC.

This chain joins TRBV19 and TRBJ1-1; 9 nucleotides match TRBD1. CDR1 is LNHDA, CDR2 SQIVND, per germline (reference sequence). The J segment lost 4 bases and the V segment lost 7 bases, leaving 7 bases of the junction unmatched. The CDR3 runs 14 residues. CDR3 sequence: CASIRTGAITEAFF. DNA for the CDR3: TGTGCCAGTATCAGGACAGGGGCCATCACTGAAGCTTTCTTT.

This chain uses TRBV9 with TRBJ2-7; no clear D gene. There are 14 residues in the CDR3. CDR1 and CDR2 (germline): SGDLS, YYNGEE. V was pared by 0 bases and J by 2 bases, with 9 bases between. CDR3 sequence: CASSVGYLAYEQYF. The CDR3 DNA reads TGTGCCAGCAGCGTAGGGTACTTAGCCTACGAGCAGTACTTC.

The V call is TRBV5-1, the J call TRBJ2-3; weak D call: TRBD1 (6 bases). The V and J ends lost 1 base and 5 bases respectively, with 11 bases between them. Germline CDR1 reads SGHRS; CDR2 reads YFSETQ. This CDR3 is built from 14 residues. DNA for the CDR3: TGCGCCAGCAGCTTGTCCAAACAGGGAGATACGCAGTATTTT. As protein: CASSLSKQGDTQYF.

The J gene is TRBJ1-4, the V gene TRBV6-2 or TRBV6-3, with 8 nucleotides matching TRBD1. The CDR3 sequence is 14 residues long. Germline values: CDR1 MNHEY, CDR2 SVGEGT. Germline trimming cut 6 bases from V and 7 bases from J; bases unmatched to any gene: 7. The CDR3 DNA is TGTGCCAGCAGCCAGGACAGGGCGAGTGAAAAACTGTTTTTT. Residues: CASSQDRASEKLFF.

V gene TRBV9 combines with J gene TRBJ1-3, with 7 bases lining up with TRBD1. J gave up 4 bases and V 3 bases, and 4 bases lay outside the gene matches. Germline V gene sequence: CDR1 SGDLS, CDR2 YYNGEE. The CDR3 runs to 14 residues. Written as DNA, the CDR3 is TGTGCCAGCAGCGGAACAGGGGCGGGAAACACCATATATTTT. Its translation is CASSGTGAGNTIYF.

The chain recombines TRBV7-6 with TRBJ1-1, with D tentatively TRBD1 (6 bases). The CDR3 extends over 16 amino acids. The germline CDR1 and CDR2 sequences are SGHVS and FNYEAQ. Trimming removed 1 base at V and 6 bases at J, with 18 bases between. CDR3 residues: CASSLVSDSSNAEAFF. As DNA, the CDR3 is TGTGCCAGCAGCTTAGTCTCGGACAGTAGTAATGCTGAAGCTTTCTTT.

The J gene is TRBJ1-2, the V gene TRBV6-2 or TRBV6-3; 8 bases are shared with TRBD1. Germline loops: CDR1 MNHEY, CDR2 SVGEGT. The ends lost 4 bases at V and 3 bases at J; junction bases unmatched: 7. CDR3 length: 15 amino acids. The CDR3 DNA sequence: TGTGCCAGCAGTTTCCCAGGGGGCGCGGACTATGGCTACACCTTC. The encoded protein is CASSFPGGADYGYTF.

Written as DNA, the CDR3 is TGTGCCAGCCGGGGGTGGAACACTGAAGCTTTCTTT. Translating it yields CASRGWNTEAFF. The rearrangement links TRBV19 to TRBJ1-1; maybe TRBD1 (5 bases). Germline loops: CDR1 LNHDA, CDR2 SQIVND (reference sequence). This CDR3 is 12 amino acids long. Trimming took off 9 bases at V and 1 base at J, with 9 bases between the two ends.

This sequence joins TRBV5-1 and TRBJ1-3; D perhaps matches TRBD1 (5 bases). This CDR3 is built from 17 residues. The germline gives CDR1 SGHRS, CDR2 YFSETQ. Trimming pared 2 bases from V and 2 bases from J, leaving 17 bases between. This CDR3 is CASSLSGVTTAGNTIYF. CDR3 sequence (DNA): TGCGCCAGCAGCTTATCGGGGGTTACGACAGCTGGAAACACCATATATTTT.